The T cell receptor (beta chain) under discussion was sequenced for a study of lymphopenia after photon versus proton radiotherapy. Study-level findings and limits: In patients who died, overall survival fell as post-nadir TCR diversity dropped more. After the lymphocyte nadir, photon-treated repertoires showed oligoclonal expansion, especially of CD8+ Temra cells. Proton therapy kept repertoires fairly stable, unlike photons, which gained effector/memory cells.

About this clone: Its antigen is currently unknown.

Profiling relied on immunoSEQ multiplex PCR, and the TCRdb table lists in-frame clones only, not all of them. Found here are 150,000 or so clones, 88% of them singletons; the top ten hold about 4.4%. The length of the CDR3 is 15 residues. The germline CDR1 and CDR2 sequences are SEHNR and FQNEAQ (reference sequence). Trimming left V 6 bases short and J 0 bases short, with 12 bases between. The material sequenced was peripheral blood, taken from a patient treated with photon-based radiotherapy. The receptor was derived from a middle-aged man with gastric cancer. J is TRBJ1-3 and V is TRBV7-9; D unresolved. The DNA of the CDR3 is TGTGCCAGCAGAGGCCCACTAAGCTCTGGAAACACCATATATTTT. Protein product: CASRGPLSSGNTIYF.